This T cell receptor (beta chain) was profiled in a study of T cell repertoires in cytomegalovirus infection. For the study at large: It was the public TCR beta signatures that indicated both CMV infection and matching HLA type. The study, taken as a whole, reports: The cumulative frequency of public TCR beta families identified carriers of CMV plus the relevant HLA. HLA-C-restricted CMV-specific TCR beta clonotypes were dominant in the ex vivo response.

This CDR3 comprises 14 residues. Looked up from germline, CDR1 is SGHVS and CDR2 is FNYEAQ. MiXCR, run by TCRdb on the reads, gives a single entry per CDR3 protein. The table records some 6,100 distinct CDR3 sequences, approximately 58% of them present only once. This clonotype was recorded once. Antigen specificity is unknown. A much larger clone is a single base away; this may be a read error. Sequenced material: PBMCs, sequenced either directly or after in vitro stimulation (not recorded which). The chain couples TRBV7-6 to TRBJ1-5; 8 bases match TRBD1. The TCR comes from a human donor in good health (CMV status not recorded). Some clones in this sample may be carry-over from other donors' samples. The CDR3 reads CVSSLGRGHQPQHF. CDR3 nucleotide sequence: TGTGTCAGCAGCTTAGGCAGGGGGCATCAGCCCCAGCATTTT.